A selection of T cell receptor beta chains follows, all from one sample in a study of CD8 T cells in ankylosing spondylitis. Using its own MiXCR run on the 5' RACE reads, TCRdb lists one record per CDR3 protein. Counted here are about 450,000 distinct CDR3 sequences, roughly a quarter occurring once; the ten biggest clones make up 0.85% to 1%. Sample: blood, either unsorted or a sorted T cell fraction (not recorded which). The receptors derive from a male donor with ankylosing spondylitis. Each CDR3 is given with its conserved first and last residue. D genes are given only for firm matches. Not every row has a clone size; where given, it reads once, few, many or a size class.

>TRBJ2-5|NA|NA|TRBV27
CASRTLGDRETQYF
TGTGCCAGCAGGACATTAGGGGACCGGGAGACCCAGTACTTC
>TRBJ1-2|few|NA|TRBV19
CASQGGIYGYTF
TGTGCCAGCCAGGGTGGTATCTATGGCTACACCTTC
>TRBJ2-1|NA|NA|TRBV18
CASSLQVSSYNEQFF
TGTGCCAGCTCCCTTCAGGTGAGCTCCTACAATGAGCAGTTCTTC
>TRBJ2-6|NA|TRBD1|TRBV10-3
CAISESGTGYSGANVLTF
TGTGCCATCAGTGAGAGCGGGACAGGGTACTCTGGGGCCAACGTCCTGACTTTC
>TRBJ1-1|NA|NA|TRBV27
CASTPPDTEAFF
TGTGCCAGCACCCCCCCGGACACTGAAGCTTTCTTT
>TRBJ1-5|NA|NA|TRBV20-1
CSAGVGGLAGNQPQHF
TGCAGTGCAGGGGTTGGAGGTCTAGCGGGCAATCAGCCCCAGCATTTT
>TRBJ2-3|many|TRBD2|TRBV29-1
CSVELGGSNTQYF
TGCAGCGTTGAATTGGGCGGGAGCAATACGCAGTATTTT
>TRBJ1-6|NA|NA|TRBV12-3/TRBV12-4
CASRYNRDSPLHF
TGTGCCAGCAGATACAACAGGGATTCACCCCTCCACTTT
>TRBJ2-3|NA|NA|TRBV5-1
CASSLARTTEGTDTQYF
TGCGCCAGCAGCTTGGCCCGGACTACAGAAGGCACAGATACGCAGTATTTT
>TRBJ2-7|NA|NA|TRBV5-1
CASSLSGPTYEQYF
TGCGCCAGCAGCTTAAGCGGGCCTACCTACGAGCAGTACTTC
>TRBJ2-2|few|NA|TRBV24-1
CATEQNTGELFF
TGTGCCACCGAACAGAACACCGGGGAACTGTTTTTT
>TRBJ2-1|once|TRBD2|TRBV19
CASTFSVAGTYNEQFF
TGTGCCAGTACCTTCTCGGTAGCGGGAACCTACAATGAGCAGTTCTTC
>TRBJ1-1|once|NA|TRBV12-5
CASVEQQNTEAFF
TGTGCTAGTGTGGAACAACAGAACACTGAAGCTTTCTTT
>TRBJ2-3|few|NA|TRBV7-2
CASSLVVSLGSTDTQYF
TGTGCCAGCAGCTTAGTGGTGAGCCTGGGGAGCACAGATACGCAGTATTTT
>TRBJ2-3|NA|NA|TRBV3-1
CASSQMALLTDTQYF
TGTGCCAGCAGCCAAATGGCCCTCCTCACAGATACGCAGTATTTT
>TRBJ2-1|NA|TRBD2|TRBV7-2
CASSLMTSGSSLGEQFF
TGTGCCAGCAGCCTAATGACTAGCGGGAGTAGTCTAGGTGAGCAGTTCTTC
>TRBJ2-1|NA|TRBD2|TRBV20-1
CSAPPWASGGNEQFF
TGCAGTGCTCCCCCGTGGGCTAGCGGGGGCAATGAGCAGTTCTTC
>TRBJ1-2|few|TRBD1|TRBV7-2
CASSSRQGNYGYTF
TGTGCCAGCAGCTCTAGACAGGGAAACTATGGCTACACCTTC
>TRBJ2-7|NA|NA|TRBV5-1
CASSLVQGIEQYF
TGCGCCAGCAGCTTGGTTCAGGGGATCGAGCAGTACTTC
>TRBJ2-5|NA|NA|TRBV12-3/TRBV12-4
CASSFFGGPETQYF
TGTGCCAGCAGTTTTTTCGGGGGCCCGGAGACCCAGTACTTC
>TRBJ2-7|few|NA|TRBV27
CASSRYLEGIDEQYF
TGTGCCAGCAGCCGGTACCTTGAGGGGATCGACGAGCAGTACTTC
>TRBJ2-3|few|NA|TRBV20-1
CSAPWGWSDTQYF
TGCAGTGCCCCCTGGGGTTGGTCCGATACGCAGTATTTT
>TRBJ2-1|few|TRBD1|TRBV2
CASSRDRDVQEQFF
TGTGCCAGCAGCCGGGACAGGGATGTACAGGAGCAGTTCTTC
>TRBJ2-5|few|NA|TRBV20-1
CSVPRAQGGETQYF
TGCAGTGTCCCCCGGGCCCAGGGGGGAGAGACCCAGTACTTC
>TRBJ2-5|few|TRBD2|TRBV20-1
CSASGQVRGLAGQETQYF
TGCAGTGCCTCCGGACAGGTTCGGGGACTAGCGGGACAAGAGACCCAGTACTTC
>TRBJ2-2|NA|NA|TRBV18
CASSPLRSANTGELFF
TGTGCCAGCTCACCACTCCGGAGCGCGAACACCGGGGAGCTGTTTTTT
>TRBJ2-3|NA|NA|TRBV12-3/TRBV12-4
CASRPRGAGTDTQYF
TGTGCCAGCAGGCCCCGGGGCGCGGGCACAGATACGCAGTATTTT
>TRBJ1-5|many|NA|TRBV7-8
CASSPDRHRSNQPQHF
TGTGCCAGCAGCCCCGACAGGCATCGGAGCAATCAGCCCCAGCATTTT
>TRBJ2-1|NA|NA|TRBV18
CASSPTGDSYNEQFF
TGTGCCAGCTCACCTACAGGGGACTCATACAATGAGCAGTTCTTC
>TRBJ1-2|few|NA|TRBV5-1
CASSPLAGVGGYTF
TGCGCCAGCAGCCCCCTCGCCGGGGTCGGAGGCTACACCTTC
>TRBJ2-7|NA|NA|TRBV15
CATSRDPPITQAEQYF
TGTGCCACCAGCAGAGACCCCCCCATAACACAAGCTGAGCAGTACTTC
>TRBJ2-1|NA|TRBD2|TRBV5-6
CASSLLATSVSEQFF
TGTGCCAGCAGCTTGTTGGCGACTAGCGTCAGTGAGCAGTTCTTC
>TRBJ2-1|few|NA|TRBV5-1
CASSWSGSYNEQFF
TGCGCCAGCAGCTGGAGTGGGTCCTACAATGAGCAGTTCTTC
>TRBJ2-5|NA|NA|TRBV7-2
CASSPRVRETQYF
TGTGCCAGCAGCCCCAGGGTACGGGAGACCCAGTACTTC
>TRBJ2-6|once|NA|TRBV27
CASSPLLDAGANVLTF
TGTGCCAGCAGTCCGCTTCTTGACGCTGGGGCCAACGTCCTGACTTTC
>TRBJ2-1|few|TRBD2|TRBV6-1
CASSRSGSHNEQFF
TGTGCCAGCAGCCGTAGCGGGAGCCACAATGAGCAGTTCTTC
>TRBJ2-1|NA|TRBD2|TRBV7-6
CASSLVASGIDEQFF
TGTGCCAGCAGCTTAGTGGCTAGCGGGATTGATGAGCAGTTCTTC
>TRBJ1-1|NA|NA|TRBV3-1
CASSPHRDGETEAFF
TGTGCCAGCAGCCCTCATCGGGACGGCGAGACTGAAGCTTTCTTT
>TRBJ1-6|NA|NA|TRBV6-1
CASSNRVVNSPLHF
TGTGCCAGCAGCAACAGGGTTGTGAATTCACCCCTCCACTTT
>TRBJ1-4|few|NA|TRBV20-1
CSARDGNEKLFF
TGCAGTGCTAGAGATGGAAATGAAAAACTGTTTTTT
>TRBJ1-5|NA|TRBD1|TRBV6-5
CASSYSKQGARYCQPQHF
TGTGCCAGCAGTTACTCGAAACAGGGGGCGAGATATTGTCAGCCCCAGCATTTT
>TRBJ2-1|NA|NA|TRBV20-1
CSARSGTRDEQFF
TGCAGTGCTAGGTCAGGGACCCGGGATGAGCAGTTCTTC
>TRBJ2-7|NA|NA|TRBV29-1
CSVPGRSSYEQYF
TGCAGCGTGCCGGGACGGAGCTCCTACGAGCAGTACTTC
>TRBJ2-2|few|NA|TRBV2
CASSVGQGSPGELFF
TGTGCCAGCAGTGTGGGGCAGGGGAGCCCCGGGGAGCTGTTTTTT
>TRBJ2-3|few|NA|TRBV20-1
CSAKRASGFSDTQYF
TGCAGTGCTAAGCGGGCCTCGGGGTTTTCAGATACGCAGTATTTT
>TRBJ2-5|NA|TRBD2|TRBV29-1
CRVAGAGGETQYF
TGCAGGGTAGCGGGAGCAGGGGGAGAGACCCAGTACTTC
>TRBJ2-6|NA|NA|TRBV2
CASSEVLSGANVLTF
TGTGCCAGCAGTGAAGTCTTGTCAGGGGCCAACGTCCTGACTTTC
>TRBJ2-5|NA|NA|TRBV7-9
CASNLLVQETQYF
TGTGCCAGCAACCTACTAGTTCAAGAGACCCAGTACTTC
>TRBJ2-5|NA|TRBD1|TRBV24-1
CATSDPGQGSRETQYF
TGTGCCACCAGTGATCCCGGACAGGGGAGTAGGGAGACCCAGTACTTC
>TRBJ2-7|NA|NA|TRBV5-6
CASSLAGTFYEQYF
TGTGCCAGCAGCTTGGCCGGGACCTTCTACGAGCAGTACTTC
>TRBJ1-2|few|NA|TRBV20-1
CSARQGARDGYTF
TGCAGTGCTAGACAGGGAGCCCGGGATGGCTACACCTTC
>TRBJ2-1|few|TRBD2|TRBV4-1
CASSQGTGGRYNEQFF
TGCGCCAGCAGCCAAGGTACGGGAGGGCGGTACAATGAGCAGTTCTTC
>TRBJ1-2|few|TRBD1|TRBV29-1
CSASDRGGYGYTF
TGCAGCGCATCGGACAGGGGCGGCTATGGCTACACCTTC
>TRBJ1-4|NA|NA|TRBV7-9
CASSLATPGLEKLFF
TGTGCCAGCAGCCTAGCGACTCCGGGCCTCGAAAAACTGTTTTTT
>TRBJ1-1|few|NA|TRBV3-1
CASSQVLLTEAFF
TGTGCCAGCAGCCAAGTTTTACTTACTGAAGCTTTCTTT
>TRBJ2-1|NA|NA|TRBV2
CASSENRVDTEQFF
TGTGCCAGCAGTGAAAACAGGGTAGATACTGAGCAGTTCTTC
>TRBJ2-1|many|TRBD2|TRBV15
CATSREREGWNEQFF
TGTGCCACCAGCAGGGAGCGGGAGGGCTGGAATGAGCAGTTCTTC
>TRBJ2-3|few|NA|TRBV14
CASSQDVGTLTDTQYF
TGTGCCAGCAGCCAAGATGTGGGGACACTCACAGATACGCAGTATTTT
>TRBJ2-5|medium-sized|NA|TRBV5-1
CASSREVQETQYF
TGCGCCAGCAGCCGAGAGGTACAAGAGACCCAGTACTTC